This entry features one TCR beta chain sequence. This clonotype was observed a few times. The antigen it recognizes is unknown. No base quality information exists; no much larger clone differs at one position. Library preparation was by 5' RACE. Sequencing instrument: Illumina HiSeq 2500. A second PCR of roughly 6 to 12 cycles was performed with a sample-barcoded 5' primer and a J-beta primer mix. A unique molecular identifier was introduced onto each TCR beta cDNA molecule by a template-switch 5' adaptor carrying 12 random nucleotides. Each sample yielded at least 2.5 million CDR3-containing paired-end reads. All of the RNA was converted into first-strand cDNA using the Mint cDNA synthesis kit, with a TRBC-specific oligonucleotide serving as the primer. All cDNA was treated with uracil-DNA glycosylase and then went through a first 18-cycle PCR with the universal primers M1SS and BC2_uni_R. In the original analysis: For normalization, 1 million high-quality reads, each with a distinct molecular identifier, were randomly selected from each sample. Reads with shared molecular identifiers were discarded instead of being binned into consensus sequences. CDR3 identification, clonotype clustering and error correction used MiTCR with a Q25 quality threshold and the strictest error-elimination algorithm. A nonparametric unseen species model with Euler transformation was used to estimate lower-bound total TCR beta diversity. TCRdb reprocessing: public reads trimmed at Q25 with fastp, clones called with MiXCR, in-frame beta chains kept. Records with the same CDR3 protein are collapsed into one entry carrying the most frequent genes and DNA. None of the V and J calls come from the authors' own analysis; TCRdb made them. Here the sample has 590,000 or so distinct CDR3 sequences; roughly 31% occur a single time. Clones ranked in the top ten supply 15% to 19% of the sample.

This sample stems from a study of blood T cells in healthy people across ages (dated by TCRdb to 2015 to 2017). Describing the broader study: In model experiments, template switching captured roughly one uniquely barcoded TCR beta cDNA molecule for every two T cells. Age-related changes in TCR beta repertoire diversity were measured in the study by deep sequencing normalized with unique cDNA molecular identifiers. The donors were split into four age groups: young (average 16 years), middle-aged (roughly 42), aged (around 67) and long-lived (about 74). Donors of different ages were randomly distributed across sequencing lanes to avoid experimental bias. For two donors (one aged 18 to 30 and one aged 80 or older), the study analyzed two additional independent replicas of 1 million unique cDNA reads from the same blood draw. The paper's findings and limits, for the study overall: Estimates of total diversity based on one million sequenced T cells were regarded as lower bounds and as underestimates. Observed TCR beta diversity correlated strongly with the percentage of naive T cells measured by flow cytometry. Donor CMV infection status was unknown, potentially confounding age-related changes in expanded clonotypes. As age increased, observed TCR beta diversity per million T cells dropped in a roughly linear way, and a significant reduction was already evident by age 40. Compared with the aged group, the long-lived group had more naive CD4+ T cells, fewer expanded clones and increased TCR diversity, a pattern suggesting age selection. Conclusive comparison of naive and antigen-experienced compartments was prevented by the profiling of bulk unsorted PBMCs.

Spanning cysteine to phenylalanine, the CDR3 consists of 15 amino acids. Only CDR3 DNA is held: 45 bases, read in frame from base 1. In the germline V gene, CDR1 corresponds to SQVTM and CDR2 to ANQGSEA. Germline trimming amounts to 7 bases on V and 2 bases on J, with 6 as the count of junction bases outside the gene matches. The 39 donors, aged roughly 6 to 90 years, were systemically healthy Caucasian individuals from Russia. Ten milliliters of peripheral blood were drawn from each donor into EDTA-treated Vacutainer tubes. Ficoll-Paque density-gradient centrifugation was used to isolate PBMCs, with at least 6.5 million obtained per sample. Trizol reagent was used to extract total RNA from the PBMCs, yielding at least 5.5 micrograms per sample. Naive CD45RAhigh/CD27high T cell percentages were measured by flow cytometry on a PBMC aliquot from every donor.

This chain is built from TRBV29-1 and TRBJ2-3; TRBD2 aligns with 13 central bases. The receptor comes from a woman older than 75 in good health. Source material: blood. The CDR3 reads as follows: CSAGTSGTDTDTQYF. The DNA sequence is TGCAGCGCGGGGACTAGCGGGACGGACACAGATACGCAGTATTTT.